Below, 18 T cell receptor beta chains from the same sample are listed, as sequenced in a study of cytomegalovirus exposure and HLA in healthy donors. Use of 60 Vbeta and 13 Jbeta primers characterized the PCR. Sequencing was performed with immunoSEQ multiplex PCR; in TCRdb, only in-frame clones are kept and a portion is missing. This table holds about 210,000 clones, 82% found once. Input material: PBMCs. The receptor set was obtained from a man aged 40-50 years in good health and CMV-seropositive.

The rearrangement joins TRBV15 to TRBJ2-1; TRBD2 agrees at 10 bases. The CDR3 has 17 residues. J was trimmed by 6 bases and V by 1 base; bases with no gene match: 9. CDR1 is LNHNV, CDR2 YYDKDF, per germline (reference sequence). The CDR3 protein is CATSRGTTSGTGNEQFF. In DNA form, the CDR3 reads TGTGCCACCAGCAGAGGTACCACTAGCGGGACTGGCAATGAGCAGTTCTTC. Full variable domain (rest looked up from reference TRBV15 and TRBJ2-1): DAMVIQNPRYQVTQFGKPVTLSCSQTLNHNVMYWYQQKSSQAPKLLFHYYDKDFNNEADTPDNFQSRRPNTSFCFLDIRSPGLGDTAMYLCATSRGTTSGTGNEQFFGPGTRLTVL.

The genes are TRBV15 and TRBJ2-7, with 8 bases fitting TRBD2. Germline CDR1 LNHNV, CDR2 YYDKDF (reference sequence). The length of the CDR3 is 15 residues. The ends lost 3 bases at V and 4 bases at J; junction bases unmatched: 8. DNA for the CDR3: TGTGCCACCAGCAGGAGCGGGAGCGGTTCTTACGAGCAGTACTTC. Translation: CATSRSGSGSYEQYF. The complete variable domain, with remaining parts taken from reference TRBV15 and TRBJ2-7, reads DAMVIQNPRYQVTQFGKPVTLSCSQTLNHNVMYWYQQKSSQAPKLLFHYYDKDFNNEADTPDNFQSRRPNTSFCFLDIRSPGLGDTAMYLCATSRSGSGSYEQYFGPGTRLTVT.

The CDR3 sequence is CASSDETSGDTDTQYF. The CDR3 coding sequence is TGTGCCAGCAGTGACGAGACTAGCGGGGACACAGATACGCAGTATTTT. The chain has TRBV2 and TRBJ2-3; 11 bases align to TRBD2. The CDR3 extends over 16 amino acids. Germline CDR1 and CDR2: SNHLY and FYNNEI. Trimming at V came to 3 bases and at J to 2 bases, leaving 4 bases not matched to a gene.

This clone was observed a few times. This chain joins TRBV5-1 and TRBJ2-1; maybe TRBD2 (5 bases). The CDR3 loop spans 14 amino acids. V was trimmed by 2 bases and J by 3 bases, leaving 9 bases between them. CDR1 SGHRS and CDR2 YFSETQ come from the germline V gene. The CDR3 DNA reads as TGCGCCAGCAGCTTAGAGGGCGTCTACAATGAGCAGTTCTTC. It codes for CASSLEGVYNEQFF.

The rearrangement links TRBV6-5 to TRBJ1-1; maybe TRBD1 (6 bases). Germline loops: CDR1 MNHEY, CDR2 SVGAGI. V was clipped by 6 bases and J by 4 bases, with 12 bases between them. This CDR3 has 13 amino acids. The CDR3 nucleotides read TGTGCCAGCAGAACACAGGGTTTCACTGAAGCTTTCTTT. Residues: CASRTQGFTEAFF.

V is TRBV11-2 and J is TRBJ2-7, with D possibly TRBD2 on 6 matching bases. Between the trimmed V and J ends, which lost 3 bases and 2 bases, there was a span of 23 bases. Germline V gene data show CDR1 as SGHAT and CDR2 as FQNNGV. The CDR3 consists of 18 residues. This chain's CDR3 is CASSLGSRRLVRPYEQYV. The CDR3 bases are TGTGCCAGCAGCTTGGGGTCCCGTAGACTAGTCCGACCCTACGAGCAGTACGTC.

The DNA of the CDR3 is TGTGCCAGCACCCTTCCACGGGCGGGAGACTATGGCTACACCTTC. Amino acids: CASTLPRAGDYGYTF. The V call is TRBV6-1, the J call TRBJ1-2; D is ambiguous. Germline lookup yields CDR1 MNHNS and CDR2 SASEGT. Trimming shortened V by 7 bases and J by 3 bases, and 18 bases separated the two germline ends. The CDR3 extends over 15 amino acids.

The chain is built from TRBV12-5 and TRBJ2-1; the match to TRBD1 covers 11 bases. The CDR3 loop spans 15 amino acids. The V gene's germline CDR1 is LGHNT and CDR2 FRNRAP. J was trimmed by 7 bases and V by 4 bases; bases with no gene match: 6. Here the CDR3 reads CASGSGTGGSNEQFF. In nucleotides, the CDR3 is TGTGCTAGTGGTTCCGGGACAGGGGGGAGTAATGAGCAGTTCTTC.

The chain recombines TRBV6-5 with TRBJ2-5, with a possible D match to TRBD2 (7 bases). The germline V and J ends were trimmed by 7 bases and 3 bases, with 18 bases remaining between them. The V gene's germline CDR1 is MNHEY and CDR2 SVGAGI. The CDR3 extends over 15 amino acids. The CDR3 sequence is CASISFGGQEETQYF. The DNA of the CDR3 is TGTGCCAGCATTAGCTTCGGGGGGCAGGAAGAGACCCAGTACTTC.

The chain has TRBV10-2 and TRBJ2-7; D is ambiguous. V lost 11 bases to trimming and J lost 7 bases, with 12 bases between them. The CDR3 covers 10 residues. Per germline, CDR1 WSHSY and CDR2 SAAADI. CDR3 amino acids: CARLPPEQYV. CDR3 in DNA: TGCGCCCGTCTCCCCCCGGAGCAGTACGTC.

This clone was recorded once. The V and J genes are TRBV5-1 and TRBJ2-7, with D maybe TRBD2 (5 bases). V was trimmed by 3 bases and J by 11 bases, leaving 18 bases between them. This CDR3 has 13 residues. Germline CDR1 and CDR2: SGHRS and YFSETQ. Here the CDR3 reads CASSSTAPEVKYF. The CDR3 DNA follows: TGCGCCAGCAGCTCGACGGCGCCGGAGGTGAAGTACTTC.

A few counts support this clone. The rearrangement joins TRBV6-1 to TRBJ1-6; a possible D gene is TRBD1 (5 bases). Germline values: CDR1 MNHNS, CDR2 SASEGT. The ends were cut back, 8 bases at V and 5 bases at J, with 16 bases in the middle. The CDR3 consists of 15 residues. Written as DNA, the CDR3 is TGTGCCAGCGGTGGGGCGGGACGGGATAATTCACCCCTCCACTTT. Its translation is CASGGAGRDNSPLHF.

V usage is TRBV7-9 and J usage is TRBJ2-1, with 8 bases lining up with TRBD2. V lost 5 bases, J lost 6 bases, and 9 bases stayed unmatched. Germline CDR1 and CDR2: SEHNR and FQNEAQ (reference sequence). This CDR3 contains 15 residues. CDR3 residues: CASSPRTSQGNEQFF. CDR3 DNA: TGTGCCAGCAGCCCTCGGACTAGCCAGGGCAATGAGCAGTTCTTC. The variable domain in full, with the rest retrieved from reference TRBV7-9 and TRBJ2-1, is DTGVSQNPRHKITKRGQNVTFRCDPISEHNRLYWYRQTLGQGPEFLTYFQNEAQLEKSRLLSDRFSAERPKGSFSTLEIQRTEQGDSAMYLCASSPRTSQGNEQFFGPGTRLTVL.

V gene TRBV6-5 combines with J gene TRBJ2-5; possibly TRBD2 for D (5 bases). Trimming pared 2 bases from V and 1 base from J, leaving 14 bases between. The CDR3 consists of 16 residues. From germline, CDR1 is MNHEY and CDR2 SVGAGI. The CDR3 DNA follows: TGTGCCAGCAGTTACAGTAGCGCAAGTTTCCAAGAGACCCAGTACTTC. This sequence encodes CASSYSSASFQETQYF.

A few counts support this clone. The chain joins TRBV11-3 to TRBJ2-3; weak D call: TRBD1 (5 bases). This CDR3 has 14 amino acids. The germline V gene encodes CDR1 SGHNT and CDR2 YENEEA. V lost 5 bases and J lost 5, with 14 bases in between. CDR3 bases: TGTGCCAGCAGCCCTCCGAGACAGAGAGATACGCAGTATTTT. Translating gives CASSPPRQRDTQYF.

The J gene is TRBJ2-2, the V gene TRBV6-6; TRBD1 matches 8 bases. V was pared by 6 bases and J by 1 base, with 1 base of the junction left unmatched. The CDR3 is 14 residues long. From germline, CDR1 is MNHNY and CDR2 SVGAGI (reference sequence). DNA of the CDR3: TGTGCCAGCAGCGGGACAGGGAACACCGGGGAGCTGTTTTTT. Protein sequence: CASSGTGNTGELFF.

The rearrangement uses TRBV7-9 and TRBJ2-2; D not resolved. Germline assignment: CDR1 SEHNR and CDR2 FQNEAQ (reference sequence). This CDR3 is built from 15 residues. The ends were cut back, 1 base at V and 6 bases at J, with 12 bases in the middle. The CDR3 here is CASSLGGQKSGELFF. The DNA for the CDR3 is TGTGCCAGCAGCTTAGGTGGTCAGAAGTCCGGGGAGCTGTTTTTT. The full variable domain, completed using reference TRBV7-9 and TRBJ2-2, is DTGVSQNPRHKITKRGQNVTFRCDPISEHNRLYWYRQTLGQGPEFLTYFQNEAQLEKSRLLSDRFSAERPKGSFSTLEIQRTEQGDSAMYLCASSLGGQKSGELFFGEGSRLTVL.

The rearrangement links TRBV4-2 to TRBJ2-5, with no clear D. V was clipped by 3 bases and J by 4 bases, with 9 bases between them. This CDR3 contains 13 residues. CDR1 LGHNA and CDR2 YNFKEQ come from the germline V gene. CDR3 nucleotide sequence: TGTGCCAGCAGCCAGACTCTAGGAGAGACCCAGTACTTC. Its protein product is CASSQTLGETQYF.